This TCR beta chain is from a study of shared clonotypes between healthy human individuals. Study as a whole: CD4 naive and CD4 memory each took three plates per donor, while CD8 naive took two and CD8 memory one. Study-wide points: Clonotype sharing levels among donors were expected to vary with sequencing depth. Clonotypes shared by all four sorted-subset donors had higher generation probabilities than non-shared clonotypes.

V was clipped by 6 bases and J by 6 bases, with 12 bases between them. CDR1 and CDR2 (germline): SNHLY, FYNNEI. CDR3 length: 12 amino acids. The table came from immunoSEQ multiplex PCR; TCRdb's copy has only in-frame clones and leaves some out. Among over a million clones listed, about 84% were seen once. Of note for this clone: What it binds is unknown.

The rearrangement joins TRBV2 to TRBJ2-7, with no clear D. This clonotype originated in a man between 18 and 29 years old in good health. Some clones in this sample may be carry-over from other donors' samples. The material sequenced was memory CD4+ T cells from PBMCs. Subset indicated: CD45RA-negative fraction. CDR3 in DNA: TGTGCCAGCAGCCAAAGACTCCCCGAGCAGTACTTC. Translated, it gives CASSQRLPEQYF.